A selection of T cell receptor beta chains follows, all from one sample in a study of T cell responses to AZD1222 COVID-19 vaccine. Using immunoSEQ multiplex PCR, the repertoire was profiled, and TCRdb retains in-frame clones only, with some absent. The sample includes roughly 80,000 clones, about 82% of them seen just once. Sequenced here: peripheral blood, sampled on day 0 of AZD1222 vaccination. These receptors all stem from an adult in good health. Each CDR3 is given with its conserved first and last residue. The D gene is left open where the match is weak. Some rows have no size entry. The others give once, few or many, or a class for an expanded clone.

clone_size	v_call	j_call	d_call	cdr3_aa	cdr3_nt
few	TRBV19	TRBJ1-6	NA	CASSPEDATGNSPLHF	TGTGCCAGTAGTCCTGAAGACGCTACCGGAAATTCACCCCTCCACTTT
NA	TRBV27	TRBJ1-3	NA	CASSLGGDAISGNTIYF	TGTGCCAGCAGTTTAGGAGGCGACGCAATCTCTGGAAACACCATATATTTT
NA	TRBV6-5	TRBJ2-7	NA	CASRESGGQGEQYF	TGTGCCAGCAGGGAGTCGGGGGGCCAGGGCGAGCAGTACTTC
NA	TRBV12-5	TRBJ2-5	NA	CASGLSSSETQYF	TGTGCTAGTGGTTTGTCGAGTAGTGAGACCCAGTACTTC
NA	TRBV5-6	TRBJ1-2	NA	CASSLRGGYTF	TGTGCCAGCAGCTTGAGGGGTGGCTACACCTTC
few	TRBV12-3/TRBV12-4	TRBJ1-5	NA	CASSFGGEPQHF	TGTGCCAGCAGTTTCGGGGGAGAGCCCCAGCATTTT
NA	TRBV27	TRBJ1-2	NA	CASSLQGGYGYTF	TGTGCCAGCAGTTTACAGGGTGGCTATGGCTACACCTTC
NA	TRBV2	TRBJ1-2	NA	CASSESYGYTF	TGTGCCAGCAGTGAAAGCTATGGCTACACCTTC
NA	TRBV2	TRBJ1-2	TRBD1	CASSINQGQGYGYTF	TGTGCCAGCAGTATTAACCAGGGACAGGGGTATGGCTACACCTTC
NA	TRBV7-2	TRBJ1-2	NA	CASSLGGIGGYTF	TGTGCCAGCAGCTTAGGAGGGATTGGCGGCTACACCTTC
NA	TRBV12-3/TRBV12-4	TRBJ1-1	TRBD1	CASSLDRGVAFF	TGTGCCAGCAGCCTAGACAGGGGGGTAGCTTTCTTT
NA	TRBV7-9	TRBJ1-4	NA	CASSQTQEGEKLFF	TGTGCCAGCAGCCAGACCCAAGAGGGTGAAAAACTGTTTTTT
NA	TRBV18	TRBJ1-3	NA	CASSPNRVSSGNTIYF	TGTGCCAGCTCACCCAACAGGGTTTCGTCTGGAAACACCATATATTTT
few	TRBV4-2	TRBJ2-3	NA	CASSLSVITDTQYF	TGTGCCAGCAGCCTCTCGGTCATCACAGATACGCAGTATTTT
NA	TRBV6-5	TRBJ2-1	NA	CASSYDSGYNEQFF	TGTGCCAGCAGTTACGACAGTGGCTACAATGAGCAGTTCTTC
NA	TRBV10-1	TRBJ1-6	NA	CASSVLRGTISRRPYNSPLHF	TGCGCCAGCAGTGTATTAAGGGGCACGATATCGCGACGGCCCTATAATTCACCCCTCCACTTT
NA	TRBV20-1	TRBJ2-1	NA	CSASIVDNEQFF	TGCAGTGCTAGTATCGTTGACAATGAGCAGTTCTTC
NA	TRBV6-6	TRBJ2-7	NA	CASSYSQLGAPYEQYF	TGTGCCAGCAGTTACAGCCAATTAGGGGCGCCCTACGAGCAGTACTTC
NA	TRBV9	TRBJ1-1	NA	CASSVEGTDTEAFF	TGTGCCAGCAGCGTAGAGGGTACGGACACTGAAGCTTTCTTT
few	TRBV27	TRBJ1-5	NA	CASSSGYNQPQHF	TGTGCCAGCAGCTCGGGGTACAATCAGCCCCAGCATTTT
once	TRBV19	TRBJ1-5	NA	CPRWLFYSNQPQHF	TGCCCCAGGTGGTTATTTTATAGCAATCAGCCCCAGCATTTT
NA	TRBV11-2	TRBJ2-7	NA	CASSLLRGGYEQYF	TGTGCCAGCAGCCTCCTTAGGGGAGGCTACGAGCAGTACTTC
NA	TRBV7-2	TRBJ2-5	NA	CASSSSWRETQYF	TGTGCCAGCAGCTCCTCCTGGCGGGAGACCCAGTACTTC
NA	TRBV18	TRBJ2-7	NA	CASSRERQEQYF	TGTGCCAGCTCACGGGAGAGACAGGAGCAGTACTTC
NA	TRBV18	TRBJ2-1	TRBD2	CASSPAGLAGAQQFF	TGTGCCAGCTCACCAGCCGGACTAGCGGGAGCACAGCAGTTCTTC
NA	TRBV7-8	TRBJ2-5	NA	CASSSNGGETQYF	TGTGCCAGCAGCTCTAACGGGGGCGAGACCCAGTACTTC
NA	TRBV7-9	TRBJ1-5	NA	CASSSKGGIQPQHF	TGTGCCAGCAGCTCAAAAGGGGGAATTCAGCCCCAGCATTTT
NA	TRBV2	TRBJ2-7	TRBD2	CASRGSGSADYGEQYF	TGTGCCAGCAGGGGTAGCGGGAGTGCTGACTACGGCGAGCAGTACTTC
NA	TRBV3-1/TRBV3-2	TRBJ1-1	NA	CASSQANREGTEAFF	TGTGCCAGCAGCCAAGCGAACAGGGAGGGAACTGAAGCTTTCTTT
NA	TRBV18	TRBJ1-1	NA	CASSGDFPSNTEAFF	TGTGCCAGCTCAGGCGATTTCCCTTCGAACACTGAAGCTTTCTTT
NA	TRBV2	TRBJ2-5	TRBD1	CASSQDRVGQETQYF	TGTGCCAGCAGCCAGGACAGGGTCGGGCAAGAGACCCAGTACTTC
NA	TRBV19	TRBJ2-6	NA	CASRERSGANVLTF	TGTGCCAGTCGAGAGAGATCTGGGGCCAACGTCCTGACTTTC
NA	TRBV5-8	TRBJ2-2	NA	CASSLRGRNTGELFF	TGTGCCAGCAGCTTGAGGGGGAGGAACACCGGGGAGCTGTTTTTT
NA	TRBV7-3	TRBJ2-2	TRBD1	CASSWDSTGELFF	TGTGCCAGCAGCTGGGACAGCACCGGGGAGCTGTTTTTT
NA	TRBV5-6	TRBJ1-5	TRBD1	CASSSGQVNQPQHF	TGTGCCAGCAGCTCGGGACAGGTTAATCAGCCCCAGCATTTT
NA	TRBV19	TRBJ1-2	TRBD1	CASSPQGNYGYTF	TGTGCCAGTAGTCCACAGGGGAACTATGGCTACACCTTC
NA	TRBV3-1/TRBV3-2	TRBJ1-3	NA	CASSPYNPGASGNTIYF	TGTGCCAGCAGCCCCTACAATCCGGGGGCGTCTGGAAACACCATATATTTT
NA	TRBV6-1	TRBJ1-5	NA	CASSEGWGYQPQHF	TGTGCCAGCAGTGAAGGGTGGGGGTATCAGCCCCAGCATTTT
NA	TRBV5-1	TRBJ1-3	NA	CASSLGQFNSGNTIYF	TGCGCCAGCAGCTTGGGACAGTTTAACTCTGGAAACACCATATATTTT
NA	TRBV9	TRBJ2-2	NA	CASSVAGGLGSGELFF	TGTGCCAGCAGCGTAGCTGGGGGTTTGGGCAGCGGGGAGCTGTTTTTT
NA	TRBV9	TRBJ2-7	NA	CASSSRDRTYEQYF	TGTGCCAGCAGCTCCCGGGACCGTACCTACGAGCAGTACTTC
once	TRBV7-8	TRBJ1-3	NA	CASSPSGAYGNTIYF	TGTGCCAGCAGCCCTTCGGGGGCCTATGGAAACACCATATATTTT
NA	TRBV30	TRBJ2-5	NA	CAWRGEGATQYF	TGTGCCTGGAGGGGGGAAGGTGCGACCCAGTACTTC
NA	TRBV7-2	TRBJ2-1	NA	CASNPGAYNEQFF	TGTGCCAGCAACCCCGGGGCCTACAATGAGCAGTTCTTC
NA	TRBV7-3	TRBJ1-1	NA	CASSLGSLTEAFF	TGTGCCAGCAGCTTAGGGAGCCTCACTGAAGCTTTCTTT
once	TRBV14	TRBJ2-1	NA	CASSQARVTGVFF	TGTGCCAGCAGCCAAGCCCGGGTGACCGGAGTGTTCTTC
NA	TRBV5-4	TRBJ2-7	TRBD2	CASSFAGVGEQYF	TGTGCCAGCAGCTTTGCGGGAGTGGGCGAGCAGTACTTC
NA	TRBV5-4	TRBJ2-2	TRBD2	CASGKPGLASLNTGELFF	TGTGCCAGCGGTAAACCGGGACTAGCTTCCCTGAACACCGGGGAGCTGTTTTTT
NA	TRBV7-2	TRBJ2-7	NA	CASSLRDLSTYEQYF	TGTGCCAGCAGCCTCCGGGACCTTTCCACCTACGAGCAGTACTTC
NA	TRBV6-7	TRBJ2-1	TRBD2	CASRHLGGLAKPGYYNEQFF	TGTGCCAGCAGACACCTCGGGGGACTAGCTAAGCCCGGTTACTACAATGAGCAGTTCTTC
NA	TRBV18	TRBJ1-1	NA	CASSPLGRNTEAFF	TGTGCCAGCTCACCATTGGGGCGTAACACTGAAGCTTTCTTT
NA	TRBV19	TRBJ1-2	TRBD1	CASSISGTGAFYGYTF	TGTGCCAGTAGTATATCGGGGACAGGGGCCTTCTATGGCTACACCTTC
NA	TRBV3-1/TRBV3-2	TRBJ2-7	NA	CASSPDKEGSGENEQYF	TGTGCCAGCAGCCCGGACAAAGAGGGATCGGGAGAGAACGAGCAGTACTTC
few	TRBV6-5	TRBJ2-3	TRBD2	CASSYVRTSGTDTQYF	TGTGCCAGCAGTTACGTCCGGACTAGCGGGACGGATACGCAGTATTTT
NA	TRBV21-1	TRBJ2-7	NA	CASSTNWDRSSYEQYF	TGTGCCAGCAGCACGAACTGGGACAGGAGCTCCTACGAGCAGTACTTC